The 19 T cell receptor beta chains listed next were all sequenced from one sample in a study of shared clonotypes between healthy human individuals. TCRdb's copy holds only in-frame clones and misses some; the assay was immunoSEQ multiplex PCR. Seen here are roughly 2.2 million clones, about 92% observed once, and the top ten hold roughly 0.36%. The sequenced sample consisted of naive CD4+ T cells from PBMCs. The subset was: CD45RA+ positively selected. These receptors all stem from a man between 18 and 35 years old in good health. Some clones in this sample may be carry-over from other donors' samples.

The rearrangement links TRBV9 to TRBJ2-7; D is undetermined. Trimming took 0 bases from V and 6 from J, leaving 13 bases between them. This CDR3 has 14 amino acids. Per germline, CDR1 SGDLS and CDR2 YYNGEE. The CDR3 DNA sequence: TGTGCCAGCAGCGTAGGTCAGGCCCAGACCGAGCAGTACTTC. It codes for CASSVGQAQTEQYF.

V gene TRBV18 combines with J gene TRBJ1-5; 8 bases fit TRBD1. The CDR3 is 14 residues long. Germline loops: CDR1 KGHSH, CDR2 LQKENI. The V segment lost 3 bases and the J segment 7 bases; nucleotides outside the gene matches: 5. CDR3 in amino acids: CASSPQQGGQPQHF. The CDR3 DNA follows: TGTGCCAGCTCACCTCAACAGGGGGGCCAGCCCCAGCATTTT.

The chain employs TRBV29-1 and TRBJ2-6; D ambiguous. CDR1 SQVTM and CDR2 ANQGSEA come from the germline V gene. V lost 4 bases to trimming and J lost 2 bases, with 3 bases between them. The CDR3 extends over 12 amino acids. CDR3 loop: CSVAPGANVLTF. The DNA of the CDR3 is TGCAGCGTTGCACCTGGGGCCAACGTCCTGACTTTC.

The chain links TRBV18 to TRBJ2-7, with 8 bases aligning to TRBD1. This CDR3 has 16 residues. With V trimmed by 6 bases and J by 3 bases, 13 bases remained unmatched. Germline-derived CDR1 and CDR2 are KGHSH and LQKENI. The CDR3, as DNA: TGTGCCAGCTCGCTAAGAATCGGGGACAGGCTCTACGAGCAGTACTTC. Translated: CASSLRIGDRLYEQYF. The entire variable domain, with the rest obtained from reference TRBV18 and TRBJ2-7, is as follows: NAGVMQNPRHLVRRRGQEARLRCSPMKGHSHVYWYRQLPEEGLKFMVYLQKENIIDESGMPKERFSAEFPKEGPSILRIQQVVRGDSAAYFCASSLRIGDRLYEQYFGPGTRLTVT.

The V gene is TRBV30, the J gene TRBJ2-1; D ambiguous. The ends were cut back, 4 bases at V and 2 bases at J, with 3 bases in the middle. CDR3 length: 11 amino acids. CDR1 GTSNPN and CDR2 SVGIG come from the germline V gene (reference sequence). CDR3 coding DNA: TGTGCCTGGACCGCCTACAATGAGCAGTTCTTC. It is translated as CAWTAYNEQFF.

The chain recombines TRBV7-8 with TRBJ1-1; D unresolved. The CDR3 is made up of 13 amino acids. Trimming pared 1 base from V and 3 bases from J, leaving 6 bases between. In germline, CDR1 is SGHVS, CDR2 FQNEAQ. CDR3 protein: CASSLEWDTEAFF. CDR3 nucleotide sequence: TGTGCCAGCAGCTTAGAGTGGGACACTGAAGCTTTCTTT. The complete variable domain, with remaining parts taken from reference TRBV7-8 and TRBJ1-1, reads GAGVSQSPRYKVAKRGQDVALRCDPISGHVSLFWYQQALGQGPEFLTYFQNEAQLDKSGLPSDRFFAERPEGSVSTLKIQRTQQEDSAVYLCASSLEWDTEAFFGQGTRLTVV.

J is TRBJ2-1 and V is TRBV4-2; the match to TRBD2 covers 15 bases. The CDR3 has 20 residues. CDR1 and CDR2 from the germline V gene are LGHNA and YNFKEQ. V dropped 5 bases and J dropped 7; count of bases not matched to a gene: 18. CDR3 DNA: TGTGCCAGCAGCTACACACCGGGACTAGCGGGAGGCCACGCCCGGAATGAGCAGTTCTTC. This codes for CASSYTPGLAGGHARNEQFF.

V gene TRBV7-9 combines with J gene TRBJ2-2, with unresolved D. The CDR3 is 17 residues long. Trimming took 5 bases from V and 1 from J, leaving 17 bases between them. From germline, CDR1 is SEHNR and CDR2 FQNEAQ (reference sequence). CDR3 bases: TGTGCCAGCAGCCCTCGACTCGAAACTGAGAACACCGGGGAGCTGTTTTTT. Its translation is CASSPRLETENTGELFF.

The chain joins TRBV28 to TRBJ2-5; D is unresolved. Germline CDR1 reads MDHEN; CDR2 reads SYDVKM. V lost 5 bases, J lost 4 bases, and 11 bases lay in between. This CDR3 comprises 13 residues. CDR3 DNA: TGTGCCAGCAGTCCCAGTACTGGAGAGACCCAGTACTTC. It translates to CASSPSTGETQYF.

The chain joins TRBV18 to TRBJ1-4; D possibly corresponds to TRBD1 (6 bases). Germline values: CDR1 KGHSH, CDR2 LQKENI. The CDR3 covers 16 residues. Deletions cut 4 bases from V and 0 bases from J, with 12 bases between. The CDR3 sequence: CASSLGQQATNEKLFF. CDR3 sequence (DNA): TGTGCCAGCTCACTAGGACAGCAAGCAACTAATGAAAAACTGTTTTTT.

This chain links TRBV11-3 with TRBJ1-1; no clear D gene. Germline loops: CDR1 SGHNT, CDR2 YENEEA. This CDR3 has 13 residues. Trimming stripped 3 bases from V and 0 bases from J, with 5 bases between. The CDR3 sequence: CASSLRLNTEAFF. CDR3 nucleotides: TGTGCCAGCAGCTTGAGGCTGAACACTGAAGCTTTCTTT.

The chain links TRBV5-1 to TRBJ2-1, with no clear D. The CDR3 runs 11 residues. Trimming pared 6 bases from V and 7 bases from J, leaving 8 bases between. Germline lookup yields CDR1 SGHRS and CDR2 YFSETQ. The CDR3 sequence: CASNGLNEQFF. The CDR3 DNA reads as TGCGCCAGCAACGGCCTGAATGAGCAGTTCTTC.

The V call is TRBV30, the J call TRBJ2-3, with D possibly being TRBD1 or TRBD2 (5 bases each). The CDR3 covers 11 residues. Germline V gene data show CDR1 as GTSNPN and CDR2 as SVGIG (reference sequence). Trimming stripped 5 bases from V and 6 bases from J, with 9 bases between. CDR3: CAWGTADTQYF. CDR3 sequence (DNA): TGTGCCTGGGGGACGGCGGATACGCAGTATTTT.

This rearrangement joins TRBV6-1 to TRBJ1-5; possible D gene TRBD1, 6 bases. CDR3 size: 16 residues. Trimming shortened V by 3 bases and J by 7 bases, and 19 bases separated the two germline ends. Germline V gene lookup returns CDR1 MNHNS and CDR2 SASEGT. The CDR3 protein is CASSETLRGAGQPQHF. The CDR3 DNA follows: TGTGCCAGCAGTGAGACACTGCGGGGGGCTGGGCAGCCCCAGCATTTT.

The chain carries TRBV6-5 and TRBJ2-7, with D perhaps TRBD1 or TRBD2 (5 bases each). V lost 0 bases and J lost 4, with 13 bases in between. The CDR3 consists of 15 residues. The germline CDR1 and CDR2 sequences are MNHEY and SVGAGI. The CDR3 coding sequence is TGTGCCAGCAGTTACTCCCGTACGGGGCTATACGAGCAGTACTTC. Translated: CASSYSRTGLYEQYF.

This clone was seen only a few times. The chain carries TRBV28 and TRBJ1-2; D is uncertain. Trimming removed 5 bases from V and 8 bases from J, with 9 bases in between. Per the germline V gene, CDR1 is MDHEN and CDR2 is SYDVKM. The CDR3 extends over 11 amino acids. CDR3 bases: TGTGCCAGCAGTCTCACATGGGGCTACACCTTC. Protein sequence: CASSLTWGYTF.

The CDR3 loop reads CASLRGLAIDTQYF. Written as DNA, the CDR3 is TGTGCCAGCCTAAGGGGACTAGCGATAGATACGCAGTATTTT. The V call is TRBV28, the J call TRBJ2-3; 10 bases agree with TRBD2. Trimming removed 8 bases from V and 5 bases from J; junction bases left unmatched: 7. The germline V gene encodes CDR1 MDHEN and CDR2 SYDVKM. The CDR3 has 14 amino acids.

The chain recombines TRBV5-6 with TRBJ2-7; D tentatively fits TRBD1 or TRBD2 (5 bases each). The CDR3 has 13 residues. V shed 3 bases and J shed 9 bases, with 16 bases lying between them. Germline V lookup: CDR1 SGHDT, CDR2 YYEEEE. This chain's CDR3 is CASSSLREGGQYF. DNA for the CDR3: TGTGCCAGCAGCTCCCTCAGGGAAGGAGGGCAGTACTTC.

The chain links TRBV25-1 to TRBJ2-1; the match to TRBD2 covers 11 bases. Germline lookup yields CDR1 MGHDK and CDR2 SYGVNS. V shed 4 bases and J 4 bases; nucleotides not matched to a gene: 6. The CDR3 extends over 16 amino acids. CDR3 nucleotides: TGTGCCAGCAGTGCCCCACTAGCGGGAGTATACAATGAGCAGTTCTTC. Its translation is CASSAPLAGVYNEQFF.